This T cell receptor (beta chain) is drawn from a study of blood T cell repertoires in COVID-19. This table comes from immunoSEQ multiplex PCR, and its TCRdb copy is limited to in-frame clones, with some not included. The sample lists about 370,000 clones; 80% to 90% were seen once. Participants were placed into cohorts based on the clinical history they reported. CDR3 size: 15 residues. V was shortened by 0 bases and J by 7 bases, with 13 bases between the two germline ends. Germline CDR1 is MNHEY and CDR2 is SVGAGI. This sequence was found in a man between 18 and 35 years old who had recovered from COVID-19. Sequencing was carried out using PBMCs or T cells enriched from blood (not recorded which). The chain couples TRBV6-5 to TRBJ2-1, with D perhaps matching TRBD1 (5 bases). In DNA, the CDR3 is TGTGCCAGCAGTTACTCGGTCCCCAGGGCGAATGAGCAGTTCTTC. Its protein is CASSYSVPRANEQFF.